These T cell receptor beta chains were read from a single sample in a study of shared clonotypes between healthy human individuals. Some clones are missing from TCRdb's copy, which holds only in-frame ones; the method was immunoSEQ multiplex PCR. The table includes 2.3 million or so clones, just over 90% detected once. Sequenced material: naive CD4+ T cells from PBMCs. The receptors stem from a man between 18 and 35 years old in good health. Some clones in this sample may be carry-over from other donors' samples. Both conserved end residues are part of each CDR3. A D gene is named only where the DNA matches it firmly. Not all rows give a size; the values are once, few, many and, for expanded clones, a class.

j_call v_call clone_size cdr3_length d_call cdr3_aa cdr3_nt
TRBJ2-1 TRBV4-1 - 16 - CASSRRGPRTGNEQFF TGCGCCAGCAGCCGGAGGGGGCCAAGGACGGGGAATGAGCAGTTCTTC
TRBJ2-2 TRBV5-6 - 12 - CATQQSIGELFF TGTGCCACTCAACAGTCGATCGGGGAGCTGTTTTTT
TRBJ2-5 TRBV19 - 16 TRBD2 CASSIFAGGPGETQYF TGTGCCAGTAGTATCTTCGCGGGAGGGCCCGGGGAGACCCAGTACTTC
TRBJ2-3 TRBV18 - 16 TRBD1 CASSPLAGGISDTQYF TGTGCCAGCTCACCACTTGCAGGGGGCATTTCAGATACGCAGTATTTT
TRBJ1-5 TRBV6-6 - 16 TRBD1 CASWVGGQGGNQPQHF TGTGCCAGCTGGGTGGGGGGACAGGGGGGCAATCAGCCCCAGCATTTT
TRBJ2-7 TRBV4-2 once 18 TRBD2 CASSQDHPGTSGTYEQYF TGTGCCAGCAGCCAAGATCACCCCGGGACTAGCGGGACCTACGAGCAGTACTTC
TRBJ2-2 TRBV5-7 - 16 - CASSLVGPSPTGELFF TGTGCCAGCAGCTTGGTGGGGCCCTCACCCACCGGGGAGCTGTTTTTT
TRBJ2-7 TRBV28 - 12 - CASSLFGYEQYF TGTGCCAGCAGTTTATTCGGCTACGAGCAGTACTTC
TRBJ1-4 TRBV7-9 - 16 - CASSSRLDRHNEKLFF TGTGCCAGCAGCTCCCGACTAGACAGACATAATGAAAAACTGTTTTTT
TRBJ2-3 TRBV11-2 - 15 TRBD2 CASSLDGGSTDTQYF TGTGCCAGCAGCTTAGACGGGGGGAGCACAGATACGCAGTATTTT
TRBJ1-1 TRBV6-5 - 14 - CASAFTPRDTEAFF TGTGCCAGCGCCTTCACCCCTCGGGACACTGAAGCTTTCTTT
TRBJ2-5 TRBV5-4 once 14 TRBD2 CASSPGLEKETQYF TGTGCCAGCAGCCCGGGACTAGAGAAAGAGACCCAGTACTTC
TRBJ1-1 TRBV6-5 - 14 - CASMGSPENTEAFF TGTGCCAGCATGGGGTCCCCGGAAAACACTGAAGCTTTCTTT
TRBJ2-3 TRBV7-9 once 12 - CASSPAADTQYF TGTGCCAGCAGCCCCGCCGCAGATACGCAGTATTTT
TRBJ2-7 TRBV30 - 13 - CAWRKQGVGEQYF TGTGCCTGGCGGAAACAGGGCGTGGGGGAGCAGTACTTC
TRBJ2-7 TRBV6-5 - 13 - CASSKTNLYEQYF TGTGCCAGCAGCAAGACTAATTTATACGAGCAGTACTTC
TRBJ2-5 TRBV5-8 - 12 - CASSWGRGTQYF TGTGCCAGCAGCTGGGGCAGGGGGACCCAGTACTTC
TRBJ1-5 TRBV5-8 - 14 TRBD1 CASSARTGVQPQHF TGTGCCAGCAGCGCCCGGACAGGGGTGCAGCCCCAGCATTTT
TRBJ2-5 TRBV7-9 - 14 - CASSFQGPQETQYF TGTGCCAGCAGCTTCCAGGGTCCTCAAGAGACCCAGTACTTC
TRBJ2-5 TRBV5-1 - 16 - CASSLALSGAGETQYF TGCGCCAGCAGCTTGGCCCTTTCGGGGGCTGGAGAGACCCAGTACTTC
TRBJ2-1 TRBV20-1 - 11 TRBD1 CSADRGNEQFF TGCAGTGCAGACAGGGGGAATGAGCAGTTCTTC
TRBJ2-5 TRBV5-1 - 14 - CASSLVWEHETQYF TGCGCCAGCAGCTTGGTGTGGGAGCATGAGACCCAGTACTTC
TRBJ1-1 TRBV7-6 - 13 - CASREGMNTEAFF TGTGCCAGCAGAGAAGGGATGAACACTGAAGCTTTCTTT
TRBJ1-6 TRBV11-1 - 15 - CASSTRPRSNSPLHF TGTGCCAGCAGCACCCGTCCTAGGAGTAATTCACCCCTCCACTTT
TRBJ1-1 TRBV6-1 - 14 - CASSILAGDTEAFF TGTGCCAGCAGTATCTTGGCGGGGGATACTGAAGCTTTCTTT
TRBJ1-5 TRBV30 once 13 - CAWKASFEGPQHF TGTGCCTGGAAGGCGTCCTTCGAGGGGCCCCAGCATTTT
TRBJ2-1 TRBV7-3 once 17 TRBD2 CASSSSTSGRSYNEQFF TGTGCCAGCAGCTCCTCGACTAGCGGGAGGTCCTACAATGAGCAGTTCTTC
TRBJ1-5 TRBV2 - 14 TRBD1 CASKPGQGRQPQHF TGTGCCAGCAAACCGGGACAGGGGCGGCAGCCCCAGCATTTT
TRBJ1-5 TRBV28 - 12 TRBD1 CATIQGNQPQHF TGTGCCACTATACAGGGGAATCAGCCCCAGCATTTT
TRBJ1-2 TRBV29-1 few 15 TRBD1 CSVRNDLQGNYGYTF TGCAGCGTGCGGAACGATCTACAGGGGAACTATGGCTACACCTTC
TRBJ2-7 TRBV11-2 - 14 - CASSSSTGSYEQYF TGTGCCAGCAGCTCTTCGACAGGCTCCTACGAGCAGTACTTC
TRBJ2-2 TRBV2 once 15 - CASSLMGQGAGELFF TGTGCCAGCAGTCTTATGGGTCAGGGAGCCGGGGAGCTGTTTTTT
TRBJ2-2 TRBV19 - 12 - CASSSNTGELFF TGTGCCAGTAGCAGTAACACCGGGGAGCTGTTTTTT
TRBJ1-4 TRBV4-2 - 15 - CASSQAGSQDEKLFF TGTGCCAGCAGCCAAGCAGGGTCACAGGATGAAAAACTGTTTTTT
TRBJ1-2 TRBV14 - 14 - CASSQAGASYGYTF TGTGCCAGCAGCCAAGCGGGGGCGTCCTATGGCTACACCTTC
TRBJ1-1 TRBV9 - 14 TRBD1 CASSGRDSVTEAFF TGTGCCAGCAGCGGACGGGACAGCGTCACTGAAGCTTTCTTT
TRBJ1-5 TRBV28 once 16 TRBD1 CASSRHRGPSDQPQHF TGTGCCAGCAGTAGACACAGGGGGCCCTCCGATCAGCCCCAGCATTTT
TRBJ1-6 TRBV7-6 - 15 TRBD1 CASSPLTGSNSPLHF TGTGCCAGCAGCCCCCTGACAGGGTCTAATTCACCCCTCCACTTT
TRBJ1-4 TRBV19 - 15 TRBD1 CASSSRGQSNEKLFF TGTGCCAGTAGTTCCAGGGGACAGTCTAATGAAAAACTGTTTTTT